This record looks at one T cell receptor (beta chain) sequence and its context. Its antigen is still unknown. Each CDR3 protein gets one entry after TCRdb re-called the RT-PCR reads with MiXCR. Of under 950,000 distinct CDR3 sequences listed, around 20% are singletons. This specimen belongs to a study of response to subunit inactivated influenza vaccine. Regarding the study as a whole: The authors proposed limited new T cell recruitment per seasonal influenza vaccination.

The sequenced sample was PBMCs from blood, obtained around 5 days after vaccination. This receptor was obtained from a man in his fifties or sixties who received an inactivated influenza vaccine.

CDR3 loop: CSASQSSMWYNEQFF. The CDR3 coding sequence is TGCAGTGCTAGCCAGAGTAGTATGTGGTACAATGAGCAGTTCTTC. This sequence joins TRBV20-1 and TRBJ2-1; D gene uncertain. The CDR3 contains 15 residues. Germline CDR1 is DFQATT and CDR2 is SNEGSKA (reference sequence). With 3 bases removed from V and 4 bases from J, the gap between germline ends came to 16 bases.